Listed below are T cell receptor beta chains from one sample, sequenced in a study of blood T cell repertoires in COVID-19. Profiling relied on immunoSEQ multiplex PCR, and the TCRdb table lists in-frame clones only, not all of them. There are 250,000 to 300,000 clones in the sample; roughly 85% occur only once, and roughly 4.6% lies in the top ten. Sequencing was performed on peripheral blood. The source of these receptors is a man aged 45-60 years with active or convalescent COVID-19. The CDR3 runs from the conserved cysteine through the conserved F or W. Clone size is given for some rows only: seen once, a few or many times, or a class if the clone is expanded.

clone size | CDR3 length | J gene | V gene | CDR3 protein
. | 13 | TRBJ2-5 | TRBV19 | CASSIHRKETQYF
. | 18 | TRBJ2-2 | TRBV5-6 | CASSLTSGGNSRNGELFF
. | 10 | TRBJ1-5 | TRBV13 | CASTGQPQHF
. | 17 | TRBJ1-4 | TRBV30 | CAWSAGQEFTTNEKLFF
once | 16 | TRBJ2-7 | TRBV5-6 | CASSLGTSGVSYEQYF
few | 14 | TRBJ1-1 | TRBV12-5 | CASGPDGQNTEAFF
. | 15 | TRBJ2-6 | TRBV5-1 | CASSSGGPGANVLTF
. | 10 | TRBJ1-3 | TRBV30 | CAGERNTIYF
. | 13 | TRBJ1-5 | TRBV27 | CASTGNSNQPQHF
. | 16 | TRBJ2-5 | TRBV2 | CASRLGLAGFQETQYF